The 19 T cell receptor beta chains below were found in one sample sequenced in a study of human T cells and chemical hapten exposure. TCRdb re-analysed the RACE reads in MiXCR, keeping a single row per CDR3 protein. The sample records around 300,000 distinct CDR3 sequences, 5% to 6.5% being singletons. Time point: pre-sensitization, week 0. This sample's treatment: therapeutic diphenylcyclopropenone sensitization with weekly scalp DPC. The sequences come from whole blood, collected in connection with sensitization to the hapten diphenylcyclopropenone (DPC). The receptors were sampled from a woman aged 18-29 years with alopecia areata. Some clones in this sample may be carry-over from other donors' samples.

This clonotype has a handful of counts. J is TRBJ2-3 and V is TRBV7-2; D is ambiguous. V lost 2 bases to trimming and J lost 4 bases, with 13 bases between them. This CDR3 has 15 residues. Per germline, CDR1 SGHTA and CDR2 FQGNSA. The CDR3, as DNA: TGTGCCAGCAGCTTAAGGTCCCCGGTAGCAGATACGCAGTATTTT. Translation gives CASSLRSPVADTQYF.

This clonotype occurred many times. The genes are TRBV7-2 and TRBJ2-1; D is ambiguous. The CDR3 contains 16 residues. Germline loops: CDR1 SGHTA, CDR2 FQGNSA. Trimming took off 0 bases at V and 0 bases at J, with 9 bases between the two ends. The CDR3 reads CASSLALGYSYNEQFF. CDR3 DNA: TGTGCCAGCAGCTTAGCGCTCGGCTACTCCTACAATGAGCAGTTCTTC.

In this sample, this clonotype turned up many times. CDR3 sequence: CASSEGEATDTQYF. In nucleotides, the CDR3 is TGTGCCAGCAGTGAGGGCGAAGCCACAGATACGCAGTATTTT. V usage is TRBV6-4 and J usage is TRBJ2-3, with D uncertain. Germline assignment: CDR1 MRHNA and CDR2 SNTAGT. The CDR3 runs to 14 residues. Trimming shortened V by 3 bases and J by 2 bases, and 9 bases separated the two germline ends.

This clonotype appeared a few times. CDR3 in amino acids: CASSLWGGLTGSNQPQHF. CDR3 sequence (DNA): TGTGCCAGCAGCTTATGGGGGGGGCTAACGGGAAGCAATCAGCCCCAGCATTTT. This chain joins TRBV7-2 and TRBJ1-5, with D tentatively TRBD1 (6 bases). V lost 2 bases, J lost 1 base, and 18 bases lay in between. The CDR3 loop spans 18 amino acids. In germline, CDR1 is SGHTA, CDR2 FQGNSA.

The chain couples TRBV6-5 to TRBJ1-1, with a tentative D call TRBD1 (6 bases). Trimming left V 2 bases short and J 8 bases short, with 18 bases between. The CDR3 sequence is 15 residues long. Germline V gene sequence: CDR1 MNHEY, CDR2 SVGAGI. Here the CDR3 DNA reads TGTGCCAGCAGTTACGGGGGGCGCCCCCCCACAGAAGCTTTCTTT. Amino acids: CASSYGGRPPTEAFF.

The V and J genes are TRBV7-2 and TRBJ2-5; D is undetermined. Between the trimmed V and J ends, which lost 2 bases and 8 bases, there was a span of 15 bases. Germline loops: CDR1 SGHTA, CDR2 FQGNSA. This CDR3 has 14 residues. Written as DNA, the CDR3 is TGTGCCAGCAGCTTATCTGGGGATGATAGAACCCAGTACTTC. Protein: CASSLSGDDRTQYF.

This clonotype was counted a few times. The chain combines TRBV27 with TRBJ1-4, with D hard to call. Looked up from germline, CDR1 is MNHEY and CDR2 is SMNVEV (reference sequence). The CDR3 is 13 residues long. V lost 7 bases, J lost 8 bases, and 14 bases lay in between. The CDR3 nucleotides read TGTGCCAGCACACGGGCGGTTGGCGAAAAACTGTTTTTT. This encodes CASTRAVGEKLFF.

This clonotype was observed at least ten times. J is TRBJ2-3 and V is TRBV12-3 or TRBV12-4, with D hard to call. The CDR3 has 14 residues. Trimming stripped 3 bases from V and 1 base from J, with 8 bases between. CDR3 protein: CASSFGYRTDTQYF. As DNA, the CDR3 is TGTGCCAGCAGTTTTGGCTATCGCACAGATACGCAGTATTTT.

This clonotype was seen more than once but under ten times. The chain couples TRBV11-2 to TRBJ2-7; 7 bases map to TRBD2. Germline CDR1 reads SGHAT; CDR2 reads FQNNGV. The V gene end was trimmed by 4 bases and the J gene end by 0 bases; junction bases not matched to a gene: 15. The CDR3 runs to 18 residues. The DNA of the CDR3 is TGTGCCAGCAGCTATTGGATTGTCCCGCGGGGGAGCTCCTACGAGCAGTACTTC. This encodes CASSYWIVPRGSSYEQYF.

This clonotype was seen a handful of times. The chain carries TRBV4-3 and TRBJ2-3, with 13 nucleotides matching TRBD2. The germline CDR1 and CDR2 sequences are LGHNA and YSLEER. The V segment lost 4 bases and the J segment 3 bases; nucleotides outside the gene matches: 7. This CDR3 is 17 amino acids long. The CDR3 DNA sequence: TGCGCCAGCAGCCGTGAACTAGCGGGGGGGCCAACAGATACGCAGTATTTT. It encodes CASSRELAGGPTDTQYF.

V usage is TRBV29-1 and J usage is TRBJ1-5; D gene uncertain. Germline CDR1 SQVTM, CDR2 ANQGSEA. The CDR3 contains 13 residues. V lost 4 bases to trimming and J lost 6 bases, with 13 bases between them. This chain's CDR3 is CSVVGGPGQPQHF. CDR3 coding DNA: TGCAGCGTTGTGGGCGGCCCCGGTCAGCCCCAGCATTTT. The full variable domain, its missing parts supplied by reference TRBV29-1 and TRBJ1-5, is SAVISQKPSRDICQRGTSLTIQCQVDSQVTMMFWYRQQPGQSLTLIATANQGSEATYESGFVIDKFPISRPNLTFSTLTVSNMSPEDSSIYLCSVVGGPGQPQHFGDGTRLSIL.

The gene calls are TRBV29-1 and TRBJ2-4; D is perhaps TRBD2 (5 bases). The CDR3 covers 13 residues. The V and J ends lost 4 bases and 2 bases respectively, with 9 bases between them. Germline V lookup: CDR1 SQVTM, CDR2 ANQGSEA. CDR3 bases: TGCAGCGTTGTTCGGGGAACCAAAAACATTCAGTACTTC. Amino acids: CSVVRGTKNIQYF.

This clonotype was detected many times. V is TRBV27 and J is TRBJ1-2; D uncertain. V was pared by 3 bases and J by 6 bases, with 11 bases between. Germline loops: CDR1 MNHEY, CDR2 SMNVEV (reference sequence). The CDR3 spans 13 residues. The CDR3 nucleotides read TGTGCCAGCAGTTTCCGAGTTACCCATGGCTACACCTTC. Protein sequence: CASSFRVTHGYTF.

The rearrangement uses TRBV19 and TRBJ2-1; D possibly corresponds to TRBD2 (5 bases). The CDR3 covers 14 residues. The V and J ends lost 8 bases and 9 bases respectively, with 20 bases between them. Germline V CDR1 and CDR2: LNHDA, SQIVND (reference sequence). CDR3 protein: CASGLGGLDGEQFF. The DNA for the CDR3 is TGTGCCAGTGGGCTGGGCGGGCTGGATGGTGAGCAGTTCTTC.

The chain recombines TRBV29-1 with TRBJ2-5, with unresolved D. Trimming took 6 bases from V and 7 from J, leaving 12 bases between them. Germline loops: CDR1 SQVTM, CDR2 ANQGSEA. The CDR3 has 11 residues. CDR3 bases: TGCAGCGTCGGCACGCAGGCGACCCAGTACTTC. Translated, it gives CSVGTQATQYF.

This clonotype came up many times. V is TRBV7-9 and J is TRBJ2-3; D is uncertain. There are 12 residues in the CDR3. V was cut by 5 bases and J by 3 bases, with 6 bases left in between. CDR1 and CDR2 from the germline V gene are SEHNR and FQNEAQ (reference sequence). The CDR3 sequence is CASSRMTDTQYF. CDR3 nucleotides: TGTGCCAGCAGCCGGATGACAGATACGCAGTATTTT.

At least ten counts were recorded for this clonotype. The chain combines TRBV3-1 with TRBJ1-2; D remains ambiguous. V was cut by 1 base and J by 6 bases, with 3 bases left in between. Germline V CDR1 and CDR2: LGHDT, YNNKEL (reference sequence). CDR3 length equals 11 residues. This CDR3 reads CASSQVDGYTF. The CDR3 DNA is TGTGCCAGCAGCCAAGTAGATGGCTACACCTTC.

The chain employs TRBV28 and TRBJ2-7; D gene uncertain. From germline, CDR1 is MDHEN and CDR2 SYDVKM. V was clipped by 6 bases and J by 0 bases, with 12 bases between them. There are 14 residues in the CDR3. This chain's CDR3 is CASRTPAPSYEQYF. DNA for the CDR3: TGTGCCAGCAGGACTCCTGCCCCCTCCTACGAGCAGTACTTC.

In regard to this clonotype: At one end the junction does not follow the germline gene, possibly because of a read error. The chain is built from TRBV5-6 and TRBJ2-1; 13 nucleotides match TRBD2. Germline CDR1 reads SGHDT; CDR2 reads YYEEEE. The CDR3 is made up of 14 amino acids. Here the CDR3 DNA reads TGTGTCAGCAGCGGAGGGACTAGCGGGGCCCCACAGTTCTTC. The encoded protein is CVSSGGTSGAPQFF.